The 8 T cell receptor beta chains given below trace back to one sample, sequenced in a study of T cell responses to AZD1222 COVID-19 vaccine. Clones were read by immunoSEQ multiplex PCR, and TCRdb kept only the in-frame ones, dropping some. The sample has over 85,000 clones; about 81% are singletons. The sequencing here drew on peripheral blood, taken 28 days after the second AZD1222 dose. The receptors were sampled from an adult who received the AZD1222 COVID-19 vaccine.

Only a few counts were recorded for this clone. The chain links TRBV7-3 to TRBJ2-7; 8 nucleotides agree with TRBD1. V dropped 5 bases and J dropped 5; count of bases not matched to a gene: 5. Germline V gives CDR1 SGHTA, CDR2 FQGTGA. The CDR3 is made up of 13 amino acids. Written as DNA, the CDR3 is TGTGCCAGCAGCCGAGGACAGGGAGACGAGCAGTACTTC. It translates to CASSRGQGDEQYF.

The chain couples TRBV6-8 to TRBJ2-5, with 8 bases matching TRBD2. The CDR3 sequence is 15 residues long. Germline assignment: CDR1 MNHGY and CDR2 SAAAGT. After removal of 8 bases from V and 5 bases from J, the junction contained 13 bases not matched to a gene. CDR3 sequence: CASCLGGGPAETQYF. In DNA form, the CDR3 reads TGTGCCAGCTGCCTGGGCGGGGGGCCGGCGGAGACCCAGTACTTC.

CDR3 in amino acids: CASSSPRSTNYGYTF. In nucleotides, the CDR3 is TGTGCCAGCAGCTCCCCCAGGTCGACTAACTATGGCTACACCTTC. The J gene is TRBJ1-2, the V gene TRBV7-2, with D uncertain. The V end was cut by 4 bases, the J end by 0 bases, with 12 bases between. Germline loops: CDR1 SGHTA, CDR2 FQGNSA. This CDR3 has 15 amino acids.

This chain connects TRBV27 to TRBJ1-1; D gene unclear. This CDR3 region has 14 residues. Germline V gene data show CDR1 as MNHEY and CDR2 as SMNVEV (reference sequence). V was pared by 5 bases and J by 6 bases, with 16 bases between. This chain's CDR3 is CASSPGHSGAEAFF. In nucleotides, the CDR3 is TGTGCCAGCAGTCCCGGCCACAGTGGCGCTGAAGCTTTCTTT.

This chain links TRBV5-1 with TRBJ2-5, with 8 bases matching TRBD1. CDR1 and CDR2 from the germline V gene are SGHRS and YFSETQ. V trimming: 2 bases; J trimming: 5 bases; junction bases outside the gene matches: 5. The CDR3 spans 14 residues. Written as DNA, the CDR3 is TGCGCCAGCAGCTTTCAGGGGGCGAGTGAGACCCAGTACTTC. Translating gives CASSFQGASETQYF.

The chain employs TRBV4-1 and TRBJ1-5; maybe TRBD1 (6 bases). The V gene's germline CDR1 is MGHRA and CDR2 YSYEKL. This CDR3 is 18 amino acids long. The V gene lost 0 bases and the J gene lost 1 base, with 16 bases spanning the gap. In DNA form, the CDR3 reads TGCGCCAGCAGCCAAGACCCCCCCGCGGGGGCGAGCAATCAGCCCCAGCATTTT. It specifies CASSQDPPAGASNQPQHF.

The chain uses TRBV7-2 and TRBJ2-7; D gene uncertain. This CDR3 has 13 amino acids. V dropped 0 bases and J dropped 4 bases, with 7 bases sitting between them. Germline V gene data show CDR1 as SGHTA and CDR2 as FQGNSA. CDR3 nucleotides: TGTGCCAGCAGCTTAGCCGAAGGTTACGAGCAGTACTTC. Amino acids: CASSLAEGYEQYF.

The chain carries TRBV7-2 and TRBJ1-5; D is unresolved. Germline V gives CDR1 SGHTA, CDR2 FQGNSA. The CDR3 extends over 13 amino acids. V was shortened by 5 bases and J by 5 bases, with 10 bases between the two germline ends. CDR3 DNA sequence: TGTGCCAGCAGCCGTGAACGAGATCAGCCCCAGCATTTT. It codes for CASSRERDQPQHF. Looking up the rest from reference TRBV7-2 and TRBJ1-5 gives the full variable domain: GAGVSQSPSNKVTEKGKDVELRCDPISGHTALYWYRQSLGQGLEFLIYFQGNSAPDKSGLPSDRFSAERTGGSVSTLTIQRTQQEDSAVYLCASSRERDQPQHFGDGTRLSIL.